This TCR beta chain was found in a study of blood T cell repertoires in COVID-19. As for the study in general: The United States, Italy and Spain were the sources of the acute and convalescent COVID-19 samples. In each case, the material was cDNA or gDNA derived from T cells, B-cell-depleted T cells, or PBMCs.

Methods used by the authors: Estimates of nucleated cell counts were drawn from the amplification of reference gene primers. Profiled with immunoSEQ multiplex PCR; TCRdb holds only in-frame clones, not every one. D and trimming come from the DNA, and the V and J calls and clone size come from that table. The data hold 40,000 to 50,000 clones, with approximately 85% observed a single time. This receptor was obtained from a human donor in a cohort sampled during active COVID-19. The sample comprised peripheral blood.

CDR3 bases: TGTGCCAGCAGATCGGGCGCCGGAGGATGGTACGAGCAGTACTTC. Protein: CASRSGAGGWYEQYF. This chain uses TRBV6-5 with TRBJ2-7; a weak D match, TRBD2 (5 bases). Germline loops: CDR1 MNHEY, CDR2 SVGAGI. The germline V and J ends were trimmed by 6 bases and 4 bases, with 19 bases remaining between them. There are 15 residues in the CDR3.